This T cell receptor (beta chain) was sequenced for a study of blood T cell repertoires in COVID-19. Overall study context: COVID-19 samples, acute and convalescent, were from the United States, Italy and Spain. The cDNA or gDNA used as material had been derived from T cells, B-cell-depleted T cells, or PBMCs.

The CDR3 runs to 15 residues. J gave up 0 bases and V 4 bases, and 1 base lay outside the gene matches. Germline V gives CDR1 LGHDT, CDR2 YNNKEL (reference sequence). In the authors' methods: Amplified reference gene primers provided the basis for estimating nucleated cell counts. The method was immunoSEQ multiplex PCR; TCRdb's version includes in-frame clones alone and lacks a portion of them. V, J and clone size were drawn from that table, and D and trimming were deduced from the DNA. The table has 89,000 or so clones, approximately 81% seen once. V and J are TRBV3-1 (or the pseudogene TRBV3-2) and TRBJ1-5; 9 positions agree with TRBD1. This clonotype was obtained from a man older than 75 with acute or convalescent COVID-19. Sequences were obtained from peripheral blood. The chain's CDR3 is CASSPTGGSNQPQHF. The DNA of the CDR3 is TGTGCCAGCAGCCCGACAGGGGGTAGCAATCAGCCCCAGCATTTT.